This is a list of T cell receptor beta chains from one sample in a study of cytomegalovirus exposure and HLA in healthy donors. Only in-frame clones appear in the TCRdb table, and some are missing; sequencing was by immunoSEQ multiplex PCR. Of approximately 150,000 clones listed, 65% to 70% are singletons. Sequencing was done on a sample of PBMCs. The receptor set was obtained from a man younger than 45 in good health and CMV-seropositive. Both conserved end residues are part of each CDR3. Each record gives: V gene, J gene, CDR3 protein.

V: TRBV19
J: TRBJ2-7
CDR3: CASSRLAGASYEQYF

V: TRBV27
J: TRBJ2-2
CDR3: CASSLGGSRELFF

V: TRBV5-4
J: TRBJ1-2
CDR3: CASSSRDRVDYGYTF

V: TRBV2
J: TRBJ2-3
CDR3: CAGTLREVTTDTQYF

V: TRBV28
J: TRBJ2-1
CDR3: CASGLAGGPHNEQFF

V: TRBV18
J: TRBJ2-1
CDR3: CASSRTGDNEQFF

V: TRBV11-1
J: TRBJ2-7
CDR3: CASSLKPGSYEQYF

V: TRBV15
J: TRBJ1-1
CDR3: CATSQEPDRNTEAFF

V: TRBV6-5
J: TRBJ1-2
CDR3: CASSYSISIGYTF

V: TRBV6-4
J: TRBJ1-6
CDR3: CASSAGQGGSPLHF

V: TRBV14
J: TRBJ1-2
CDR3: CASSPRTATYYGYTF

V: TRBV28
J: TRBJ2-2
CDR3: CASKTGVGDTGELFF

V: TRBV7-9
J: TRBJ2-1
CDR3: CASSLDGTSKYNEQFF

V: TRBV7-2
J: TRBJ1-5
CDR3: CASSFHGGSNQPQHF

V: TRBV28
J: TRBJ2-1
CDR3: CASQTSGGGDNEQFF

V: TRBV30
J: TRBJ2-5
CDR3: CAWGPGAQYF

V: TRBV9
J: TRBJ2-3
CDR3: CASSVEGLAVYKDTQYF

V: TRBV4-1
J: TRBJ1-2
CDR3: CASSQAEGGGYGYTF

V: TRBV2
J: TRBJ2-2
CDR3: CASSDSANTGELFF

V: TRBV11-2
J: TRBJ2-3
CDR3: CASSLEGLAGKF

V: TRBV5-1
J: TRBJ2-5
CDR3: CASSLAPSAGVGETQYF

V: TRBV21-1
J: TRBJ2-7
CDR3: CASSIGSSYEQYF

V: TRBV9
J: TRBJ1-1
CDR3: CASSVDRLEGITEAFF

V: TRBV6-5
J: TRBJ1-1
CDR3: CASSWDRDNTEAFF

V: TRBV10-3
J: TRBJ1-2
CDR3: CASSYTGVNYGYTF

V: TRBV11-2
J: TRBJ1-1
CDR3: CASSHPLTRNTEAFF

V: TRBV6-5
J: TRBJ1-5
CDR3: CASSRGSGNQPQHF

V: TRBV7-9
J: TRBJ2-2
CDR3: CASSQAGTGELFF

V: TRBV27
J: TRBJ1-2
CDR3: CASGANTNYGYTF

V: TRBV27
J: TRBJ2-2
CDR3: CASSMRQQGELFF

V: TRBV5-1
J: TRBJ2-7
CDR3: CASSRREGYEQYF

V: TRBV10-1
J: TRBJ2-2
CDR3: CASSLSSNTGELFF

V: TRBV27
J: TRBJ1-1
CDR3: CASSLQAGNTEAFF

V: TRBV19
J: TRBJ2-3
CDR3: CASKLGGFKDTQYF

V: TRBV15
J: TRBJ1-1
CDR3: CATSSRDRTEAFF

V: TRBV27
J: TRBJ1-4
CDR3: CASSLWGPNEKLFF

V: TRBV6-5
J: TRBJ2-2
CDR3: CASSPSPNTGELFF

V: TRBV6-1
J: TRBJ2-2
CDR3: CASSEQGNAGELFF

V: TRBV9
J: TRBJ2-1
CDR3: CASSGGERFLFF

V: TRBV9
J: TRBJ1-2
CDR3: CASSRGWQGLGGGYTF

V: TRBV7-3
J: TRBJ2-1
CDR3: CASSFAADGRDEQFF

V: TRBV18
J: TRBJ2-5
CDR3: CASSAYGDQETQYF

V: TRBV7-8
J: TRBJ2-4
CDR3: CASSLALPEGIQYF

V: TRBV5-1
J: TRBJ2-2
CDR3: CASSFFWDSDTGELFF

V: TRBV30
J: TRBJ2-7
CDR3: CAWGRGTYEQYF

V: TRBV6-6
J: TRBJ2-7
CDR3: CASSYLAGNYEQYF

V: TRBV30
J: TRBJ1-2
CDR3: CAWSVLRQYGYTF

V: TRBV6-1
J: TRBJ2-1
CDR3: CASSEAKTSGRAGEQFF

V: TRBV6-5
J: TRBJ2-1
CDR3: CASSYSTGRTYNEQFF

V: TRBV28
J: TRBJ2-1
CDR3: CASSFGGFSDEQFF

V: TRBV11-3
J: TRBJ2-5
CDR3: CASSPWREAHQETQYF

V: TRBV9
J: TRBJ2-1
CDR3: CASSVVGRSSYNEQFF

V: TRBV7-8
J: -
CDR3: CASSSADSYSYEQYF

V: TRBV30
J: TRBJ1-2
CDR3: CAWSRDSPDGYTF

V: TRBV27
J: TRBJ2-3
CDR3: CASSFIQGTDTQYF

V: TRBV28
J: TRBJ1-5
CDR3: CASTPGTGVAPQHF

V: TRBV18
J: TRBJ1-1
CDR3: CASSTDSKLRGTEAFF

V: TRBV27
J: TRBJ2-1
CDR3: CASSFGSGSSYNEQFF

V: TRBV7-9
J: TRBJ1-1
CDR3: CASSLTTLTGEMWTEAFF